Listed here is a single TCR beta chain. This entry comes from a study of blood T cell repertoires in COVID-19. The CDR3 spans 15 residues. The V gene's germline CDR1 is SGHVS and CDR2 FQNEAQ. Losses at the gene ends were 6 bases for V and 4 bases for J; bases not matched to a gene: 9. Only in-frame clones appear in the TCRdb table, and some are missing; sequencing was by immunoSEQ multiplex PCR. The sample comprises about 140,000 clones, over 70% of which are singletons, and around 40% rests with the top ten. The J gene is TRBJ1-2, the V gene TRBV7-8, with 9 bases that match TRBD1. Material: peripheral blood. The TCR comes from a man aged 50 to 60 who had recovered from COVID-19. Here the CDR3 DNA reads TGTGCCAGCAGTGTTTTACAGGGGGCGGGCTATGGCTACACCTTC. Translation: CASSVLQGAGYGYTF.